A selection of T cell receptor beta chains follows, all from one sample in a study of T cells in Graves' hyperthyroidism and ophthalmopathy. TCRdb used MiXCR to reprocess the multiplex PCR reads, holding one entry per CDR3 protein. The table has some 350,000 distinct CDR3 sequences, 15% seen once. The sequencing sample was made of blood. The receptors originated from a woman in her fifties or sixties with Graves' ophthalmopathy. Each CDR3 is given with its conserved first and last residue. Fields, in order: clone size, J gene, D gene, V gene, CDR3 DNA, CDR3 protein. A D gene is named only where the DNA matches it firmly. Clone size appears in some rows only: once, few, many, or a class for an expanded clone.

many,TRBJ1-1,TRBD1,TRBV12-3/TRBV12-4,TGTGCCAGCGGGTGGACAGGGATGAACACTGAAGCTTTCTTT,CASGWTGMNTEAFF
few,TRBJ2-7,-,TRBV3-1,TGTGCCAGCACTCAAAGCCCGGGGCCAAACCCTTTCTACGAGCAGTACTTC,CASTQSPGPNPFYEQYF
many,TRBJ2-7,TRBD2,TRBV6-1,TGTGCCAGCAGTTCGACTAGCGGGAGCATCCACGAGCAGTACTTC,CASSSTSGSIHEQYF
many,TRBJ2-3,TRBD2,TRBV12-3/TRBV12-4,TGTGCCAGCAGCCCGGGACTAGCGGGAGGGACAACCGCCACAGATACGCAGTATTTT,CASSPGLAGGTTATDTQYF
many,TRBJ2-3,-,TRBV28,TGTGCCAGCAGTTTATGGGGGGGGGCAAGAACAGATACGCAGTATTTT,CASSLWGGARTDTQYF
many,TRBJ2-1,TRBD2,TRBV7-3,TGTGCCAGCAGCGCTACGGGGACTAGCGGGAGCAATGAGCAGTTCTTC,CASSATGTSGSNEQFF
-,TRBJ1-6,-,TRBV6-5,TGTGCCAGCAGTTACTCGAGGCAACCCAATTCACCCCTCCACTTT,CASSYSRQPNSPLHF
many,TRBJ2-5,-,TRBV2,TGTGCCAGCAGAGCGACCTCGGTTATGTGGGAGACCCAGTACTTC,CASRATSVMWETQYF
-,TRBJ2-7,-,TRBV28,TGTGCCAGCAGTTTAACATCGGCCGTCGAGCAGTACTTC,CASSLTSAVEQYF
few,TRBJ2-5,-,TRBV9,TGTGCCAGCAGCGCGAGCGGCCCCGGCGCCCAGTACTTC,CASSASGPGAQYF
many,TRBJ1-3,-,TRBV3-1,TGTGCCAGCAGCCCGGGGGCATCTGGAAACACCATATATTTT,CASSPGASGNTIYF
few,TRBJ2-1,TRBD2,TRBV4-1,TGCGCCAGCACCCCCGGGACTAGCGGGAGCATTGAGCAGTTCTTC,CASTPGTSGSIEQFF
-,TRBJ1-1,-,TRBV2,TGTGCCGGCAGTGCGGACGTGAACACTGAAGCTTTCTTT,CAGSADVNTEAFF
few,TRBJ1-4,TRBD1,TRBV4-1,TGCGCCAGCAGCCGGGGGACAGGGGGAAATGAAAAACTGTTTTTT,CASSRGTGGNEKLFF
-,TRBJ1-5,-,TRBV7-8,TGTGCCAGCAGCAACCCTGGGGGGGTAACCAATCAGCCCCAGCATTTT,CASSNPGGVTNQPQHF
many,TRBJ2-7,TRBD1,TRBV20-1,TGCAGTGCTAGAGATCAGGGGACAGGGGGCCCCTACGAGCAGTACTTC,CSARDQGTGGPYEQYF
many,TRBJ2-7,TRBD1,TRBV28,TGTGCCAGCGGGACAGGGTCTTACGAGCAGTACTTC,CASGTGSYEQYF
few,TRBJ2-3,-,TRBV19,TGTGCCAGTAGTTCGGCAGCAGACACAGATACGCAGTATTTT,CASSSAADTDTQYF
-,TRBJ2-7,-,TRBV6-1,TGTGCCAGCAGTCAAGCCCTTACCTCCCGCGAGCAGTACTTC,CASSQALTSREQYF
many,TRBJ2-5,-,TRBV5-1,TGCGCCAGCAGCCCGCGCGACTCCTCAGAGACCCAGTACTTC,CASSPRDSSETQYF
-,TRBJ2-3,TRBD2,TRBV7-2,TGTGCCAGCAGCCATGCCCTAGCGGGAGGGGCGGATACGCAGTATTTT,CASSHALAGGADTQYF
many,TRBJ2-5,-,TRBV2,TGTGCCAGCCAGGGGGGGGGCGGCGAGACCCAGTACTTC,CASQGGGGETQYF